This T cell receptor beta chain appears in the sequencing data of a study of cytomegalovirus exposure and HLA in healthy donors. On the study more broadly: When roughly 420 donors were genotyped, roughly 80% of them were found to fall in the Caucasian-associated ancestry cluster.

Use of 60 Vbeta and 13 Jbeta primers characterized the PCR. TCRdb keeps only in-frame clones here, not all; method: immunoSEQ multiplex PCR. The sample consists of about 89,000 clones, 64% of them appearing once. This TCR was sampled from a human donor in good health. Sequenced material: PBMCs.

The CDR3 reads CASSLLGSNGELFF. The CDR3 DNA reads as TGTGCCAGCAGCTTGCTCGGTTCGAACGGGGAGCTGTTTTTT. This sequence joins TRBV5-4 and TRBJ2-2; D is ambiguous. Germline loops: CDR1 SGHNT, CDR2 YYREEE (reference sequence). Trimming took off 1 base at V and 7 bases at J, with 11 bases between the two ends. The CDR3 has 14 residues.